Here is one TCR beta chain with its context. The antigen is unknown. The CDR3 spans 12 residues. The V gene lost 6 bases and the J gene lost 0 bases, with 5 bases spanning the gap. CDR1 SEHNR and CDR2 FQNEAQ come from the germline V gene (reference sequence). The data are from a study of T cell repertoires in cytomegalovirus infection. TCRdb redid the calling of the reads with MiXCR, one entry per CDR3 protein. Among over 95,000 distinct CDR3 sequences listed, 30% to 35% were seen once. Broader study findings: The cumulative frequency of public TCR beta families distinguished individuals who carried CMV together with the relevant HLA.

The chain carries TRBV7-9 and TRBJ2-5; no firm D call. The sample consisted of CD8+ T cells from cultured PBMCs, taken from culture after CMV antigen stimulation. The source of this sequence is a human donor in good health (CMV status not recorded). Some clones in this sample may be carry-over from other donors' samples. In DNA, the CDR3 is TGTGCCAGCAGTGACAACCAAGAGACCCAGTACTTC. Residues: CASSDNQETQYF.